One sample yielded the 30 T cell receptor beta chains listed below, sequenced in a study of blood T cell repertoires in COVID-19. Some clones are missing from TCRdb's copy, which holds only in-frame ones; the method was immunoSEQ multiplex PCR. Among 200,000 to 250,000 clones listed, 65% to 90% were seen once. The sample was PBMCs or T cells enriched from blood (not recorded which). Receptors were obtained from a woman aged 40 to 49 with acute COVID-19.

CDR3 loop: CASSPSTDTQYF. CDR3 coding DNA: TGTGCCAGCAGCCCCTCGACAGATACGCAGTATTTT. The J gene is TRBJ2-3, the V gene TRBV7-9; D not resolved. This CDR3 has 12 amino acids. Trimming shortened V by 5 bases and J by 3 bases, and 6 bases separated the two germline ends. Germline lookup yields CDR1 SEHNR and CDR2 FQNEAQ (reference sequence).

The chain combines TRBV19 with TRBJ1-1, with D maybe TRBD1 (5 bases). Germline-derived CDR1 and CDR2 are LNHDA and SQIVND (reference sequence). The germline V and J ends were trimmed by 8 bases and 0 bases, with 13 bases remaining between them. This CDR3 contains 14 residues. CDR3 sequence reads: CASRDSLMNTEAFF. CDR3 coding DNA: TGTGCCAGTCGCGACAGCCTCATGAACACTGAAGCTTTCTTT.

The chain links TRBV2 to TRBJ2-1, with 10 bases matching TRBD1. The CDR3 spans 14 residues. Germline loops: CDR1 SNHLY, CDR2 FYNNEI. V lost 4 bases, J lost 10 bases, and 7 bases stayed unmatched. CDR3 nucleotides: TGTGCCAGCAGTGGGGGGACAGGGGCCTTGGAGCAGTTCTTC. Translating gives CASSGGTGALEQFF. Variable domain in full (rest from reference TRBV2 and TRBJ2-1): EPEVTQTPSHQVTQMGQEVILRCVPISNHLYFYWYRQILGQKVEFLVSFYNNEISEKSEIFDDQFSVERPDGSNFTLKIRSTKLEDSAMYFCASSGGTGALEQFFGPGTRLTVL.

The V gene is TRBV5-4, the J gene TRBJ2-1, with 7 bases identical to TRBD2. The V gene's germline CDR1 is SGHNT and CDR2 YYREEE (reference sequence). CDR3 size: 15 residues. J was trimmed by 6 bases and V by 4 bases; bases with no gene match: 10. This CDR3 is CASSTGLGKSNEQFF. The CDR3 DNA reads as TGTGCCAGCAGCACCGGACTAGGAAAATCCAATGAGCAGTTCTTC.

The chain is built from TRBV6-5 and TRBJ1-1, with 7 bases identical to TRBD1. The length of the CDR3 is 13 residues. Germline V lookup: CDR1 MNHEY, CDR2 SVGAGI. Trimming cost V 5 bases and J 6 bases; bases outside gene matches: 6. The CDR3 region is CASSTGTASEAFF. Written as DNA, the CDR3 is TGTGCCAGCAGTACCGGGACAGCCTCTGAAGCTTTCTTT.

This chain uses TRBV3-1 (or the pseudogene TRBV3-2) with TRBJ2-5; perhaps TRBD2 as D (5 bases). Germline values: CDR1 LGHDT, CDR2 YNNKEL (reference sequence). The CDR3 covers 14 residues. The ends were cut back, 0 bases at V and 3 bases at J, with 8 bases in the middle. CDR3 loop: CASSQDSREETQYF. The CDR3 DNA is TGTGCCAGCAGCCAAGATTCGCGGGAAGAGACCCAGTACTTC.

V gene TRBV28 combines with J gene TRBJ1-3; no firm D call. The V and J ends lost 8 bases and 1 base respectively, with 12 bases between them. Germline V gene lookup returns CDR1 MDHEN and CDR2 SYDVKM. The CDR3 covers 14 residues. CDR3 loop: CASAQSRSGNTIYF. CDR3 bases: TGTGCCAGCGCACAGTCGAGATCTGGAAACACCATATATTTT.

The chain combines TRBV4-3 with TRBJ2-4, with D possibly being TRBD1 (6 bases). Germline assignment: CDR1 LGHNA and CDR2 YSLEER. V lost 9 bases and J 7 bases, leaving 28 bases between the germline ends. This CDR3 spans 17 amino acids. The CDR3 DNA is TGCGCCAGTCCTGAGAACAGGGTAGCAAACCGTGGGAACATTCAGTACTTC. As protein: CASPENRVANRGNIQYF.

In its sample, this clone was seen once. The gene calls are TRBV28 and TRBJ1-1; 7 positions agree with TRBD1. Germline V gene lookup returns CDR1 MDHEN and CDR2 SYDVKM. The CDR3 extends over 19 amino acids. Losses at the gene ends were 6 bases for V and 1 base for J; bases not matched to a gene: 20. CDR3 protein: CASSPPHGTVGGENTEAFF. DNA of the CDR3: TGTGCCAGCAGCCCGCCCCATGGGACAGTTGGAGGGGAGAACACTGAAGCTTTCTTT.

V gene TRBV10-3 combines with J gene TRBJ2-5; possibly TRBD2 for D (6 bases). The germline V gene encodes CDR1 ENHRY and CDR2 SYGVKD. This CDR3 has 14 residues. V lost 3 bases to trimming and J lost 5 bases, with 13 bases between them. The CDR3 loop is CAISELGGRETQYF. The CDR3, as DNA: TGTGCCATCAGTGAATTGGGTGGGAGGGAGACCCAGTACTTC.

The gene calls are TRBV19 and TRBJ1-1; D might be TRBD1 (6 bases). The germline V and J ends were trimmed by 5 bases and 0 bases, with 13 bases remaining between them. Per germline, CDR1 LNHDA and CDR2 SQIVND (reference sequence). The CDR3 has 15 residues. CDR3 DNA: TGTGCCAGTAGTGGCCAGGGACACCTGAACACTGAAGCTTTCTTT. Protein sequence: CASSGQGHLNTEAFF.

V is TRBV28 and J is TRBJ1-6; D call uncertain. Trimming stripped 11 bases from V and 1 base from J, with 9 bases between. The CDR3 is 13 amino acids. Germline loops: CDR1 MDHEN, CDR2 SYDVKM. CDR3 region: CALRGSYNSPLHF. In DNA, the CDR3 is TGTGCCCTCCGGGGTTCCTATAATTCACCCCTCCACTTT.

The chain recombines TRBV7-8 with TRBJ2-2; D is unresolved. The CDR3 extends over 15 amino acids. CDR1 and CDR2 from the germline V gene are SGHVS and FQNEAQ. The V and J ends lost 6 bases and 4 bases respectively, with 15 bases between them. CDR3 sequence (DNA): TGTGCCAGCAGAACAACTCCCCGGGTCACCGGGGAGCTGTTTTTT. This gives the protein CASRTTPRVTGELFF.

This clone was seen a few times. This sequence joins TRBV28 and TRBJ1-5, with D possibly being TRBD1 (5 bases). The CDR3 has 13 amino acids. Germline CDR1 MDHEN, CDR2 SYDVKM. V was trimmed by 2 bases and J by 7 bases, leaving 9 bases between them. Here the CDR3 reads CASSLQGSQPQHF. The CDR3, as DNA: TGTGCCAGCAGTTTACAGGGCAGCCAGCCCCAGCATTTT.

This clone was found a few times. This chain connects TRBV7-2 to TRBJ2-5, with 9 nucleotides matching TRBD2. Trimming took 1 base from V and 4 from J; bases not matched to a gene: 4. Germline V lookup: CDR1 SGHTA, CDR2 FQGNSA. The CDR3 extends over 15 amino acids. DNA for the CDR3: TGTGCCAGCAGCTTAGATGGGACTAGCTCAGAGACCCAGTACTTC. Protein: CASSLDGTSSETQYF.

The genes are TRBV3-1 (or the pseudogene TRBV3-2) and TRBJ2-5, with a tentative D call TRBD1 (7 bases). CDR1 LGHDT and CDR2 YNNKEL come from the germline V gene (reference sequence). V was clipped by 8 bases and J by 5 bases, with 15 bases between them. This CDR3 is built from 13 residues. The CDR3 DNA follows: TGTGCCAGCTCCCAGGGGGGAGTTGAGACCCAGTACTTC. Its protein product is CASSQGGVETQYF.

This chain links TRBV11-3 with TRBJ2-7; tentative D call: TRBD1 (5 bases). From germline, CDR1 is SGHNT and CDR2 YENEEA. The CDR3 runs 14 residues. V was cut by 1 base and J by 5 bases, with 12 bases left in between. Written as DNA, the CDR3 is TGTGCCAGCAGCTTAGTGGGCAGGGCCAACGAGCAGTACTTC. Its protein is CASSLVGRANEQYF.

This chain joins TRBV7-2 and TRBJ2-2, with TRBD1 as a possible D gene (6 bases). Germline V CDR1 and CDR2: SGHTA, FQGNSA. V lost 5 bases and J lost 4, with 17 bases in between. This CDR3 has 16 residues. CDR3 sequence reads: CASSAGTQILTGELFF. The CDR3 region has the DNA TGTGCCAGCAGCGCCGGGACACAGATACTCACCGGGGAGCTGTTTTTT.

The sample holds one count of this clone. The CDR3 nucleotides are TGCGCCAGCAGCTTGGAAGGTCGGAGTAGCAATCAGCCCCAGCATTTT. Translating gives CASSLEGRSSNQPQHF. The chain recombines TRBV5-1 with TRBJ1-5; D unresolved. The CDR3 is made up of 16 amino acids. The germline V gene has CDR1 SGHRS and CDR2 YFSETQ. V gave up 0 bases and J gave up 0 bases, with 10 bases separating them.

The rearrangement joins TRBV18 to TRBJ1-5, with unresolved D. From germline, CDR1 is KGHSH and CDR2 LQKENI. The V gene lost 1 base and the J gene lost 4 bases, with 8 bases spanning the gap. This CDR3 is 14 amino acids long. CDR3 sequence: CASSPQLENQPQHF. CDR3 bases: TGTGCCAGCTCACCACAGCTTGAGAATCAGCCCCAGCATTTT.

The rearrangement uses TRBV7-3 and TRBJ2-1; unclear D gene. The CDR3 loop spans 14 amino acids. V lost 2 bases and J lost 7, with 12 bases in between. Germline CDR1 SGHTA, CDR2 FQGTGA. The CDR3 reads CASSLSGSGNEQFF. CDR3 in DNA: TGTGCCAGCAGCTTATCTGGGTCGGGTAATGAGCAGTTCTTC.

The rearrangement links TRBV28 to TRBJ2-7; 12 bases align to TRBD2. Germline V gene data show CDR1 as MDHEN and CDR2 as SYDVKM. Trimming at V came to 7 bases and at J to 3 bases, leaving 7 bases not matched to a gene. The CDR3 has 15 amino acids. In DNA, the CDR3 is TGTGCCAGCACTCTGGGACTAGCGGGTTTCTACGAGCAGTACTTC. This encodes CASTLGLAGFYEQYF.

V gene TRBV7-9 combines with J gene TRBJ2-3; D is perhaps TRBD1 (5 bases). V shed 3 bases and J shed 1 base, with 14 bases lying between them. The length of the CDR3 is 16 residues. Per germline, CDR1 SEHNR and CDR2 FQNEAQ (reference sequence). The CDR3 reads CASSFASRGGTDTQYF. CDR3 bases: TGTGCCAGCAGCTTCGCATCTAGGGGTGGCACAGATACGCAGTATTTT.

The sample holds a few counts of this clone. The chain carries TRBV3-1 (or the pseudogene TRBV3-2) and TRBJ2-7; 10 nucleotides line up with TRBD1. Germline CDR1 reads LGHDT; CDR2 reads YNNKEL (reference sequence). The CDR3 totals 15 residues. V lost 5 bases to trimming and J lost 4 bases; unmatched junction nucleotides: 8. CDR3 sequence reads: CASSDRDRGRYEQYF. For the CDR3, the DNA is TGTGCCAGCAGCGACCGGGACAGGGGACGGTACGAGCAGTACTTC.

The rearrangement joins TRBV28 to TRBJ2-1, with 9 nucleotides matching TRBD1. This CDR3 is built from 17 residues. Germline V gives CDR1 MDHEN, CDR2 SYDVKM. J lost 4 bases, V lost 2 bases, and 9 bases had no gene match. CDR3 amino acids: CASSLRRTGAVYNEQFF. As DNA, the CDR3 is TGTGCCAGCAGTTTACGAAGGACAGGGGCCGTATACAATGAGCAGTTCTTC.

This rearrangement joins TRBV10-3 to TRBJ1-1, with 7 bases aligning to TRBD1. The V segment lost 11 bases and the J segment 5 bases; nucleotides outside the gene matches: 11. The CDR3 is made up of 13 amino acids. From germline, CDR1 is ENHRY and CDR2 SYGVKD. CDR3 sequence (DNA): TGTGCCTCGGTAGGGGGCAGTCAAACTGAAGCTTTCTTT. It codes for CASVGGSQTEAFF.

V usage is TRBV6-5 and J usage is TRBJ2-7; 13 bases line up with TRBD2. Germline CDR1 and CDR2: MNHEY and SVGAGI. The CDR3 is 14 residues long. J gave up 3 bases and V 6 bases, and 2 bases lay outside the gene matches. The CDR3 nucleotides read TGTGCCAGCAGCCGACTAGCGGGAGGCTACGAGCAGTACTTC. It is translated as CASSRLAGGYEQYF.

The gene calls are TRBV11-2 and TRBJ1-5; perhaps TRBD1 as D (5 bases). Trimming left V 11 bases short and J 0 bases short, with 11 bases between. The CDR3 has 13 amino acids. The germline CDR1 and CDR2 sequences are SGHAT and FQNNGV. The CDR3: CARGQGSNQPQHF. CDR3 DNA: TGTGCCCGTGGGCAGGGTAGCAATCAGCCCCAGCATTTT.

The chain couples TRBV20-1 to TRBJ1-1; D may be TRBD1 (6 bases). Trimming left V 4 bases short and J 7 bases short, with 7 bases between. The CDR3 has 10 amino acids. Germline CDR1 and CDR2: DFQATT and SNEGSKA (reference sequence). In DNA form, the CDR3 reads TGCAGTGCTAAGGGGGTTGAAGCTTTCTTT. As protein: CSAKGVEAFF.

This clone appeared a single time. The V and J genes are TRBV11-3 and TRBJ2-7; 9 bases are shared with TRBD1. V lost 7 bases to trimming and J lost 4 bases; unmatched junction nucleotides: 8. The CDR3 loop spans 14 amino acids. Looked up from germline, CDR1 is SGHNT and CDR2 is YENEEA. CDR3 sequence: CASTAGTGIYEQYF. As DNA, the CDR3 is TGTGCCAGCACCGCCGGGACAGGGATATACGAGCAGTACTTC.